The 19 T cell receptor beta chains presented below share a single source sample, sequenced in a study of beta chain features in type 1 diabetes. The sequenced template was cDNA made from the entire isolated RNA. Produced via immunoSEQ multiplex PCR; TCRdb's table is partial and in-frame only. The sample carries about 450,000 clones, around 10% recorded once. Sequencing was done on a sample of naive CD4+ T cells from blood. Receptors were obtained from a woman aged 18-30 years in good health.

This sequence joins TRBV27 and TRBJ2-5; a weak D match, TRBD1 (6 bases). V lost 6 bases and J 5 bases, leaving 16 bases between the germline ends. Germline CDR1 reads MNHEY; CDR2 reads SMNVEV (reference sequence). CDR3 length: 14 amino acids. The DNA for the CDR3 is TGTGCCAGCAGGAGTTACAGGGATACGGAGACCCAGTACTTC. This sequence encodes CASRSYRDTETQYF.

The chain recombines TRBV7-2 with TRBJ2-2; D tentatively fits TRBD1 or TRBD2 (5 bases each). Trimming removed 2 bases from V and 3 bases from J, with 10 bases in between. Germline CDR1 SGHTA, CDR2 FQGNSA. The CDR3 is 15 residues long. CDR3 protein: CASSLLGVDTGELFF. CDR3 coding DNA: TGTGCCAGCAGCTTACTGGGGGTAGACACCGGGGAGCTGTTTTTT. The variable domain in full, completed from reference TRBV7-2 and TRBJ2-2, reads GAGVSQSPSNKVTEKGKDVELRCDPISGHTALYWYRQSLGQGLEFLIYFQGNSAPDKSGLPSDRFSAERTGGSVSTLTIQRTQQEDSAVYLCASSLLGVDTGELFFGEGSRLTVL.

The chain is built from TRBV7-2 and TRBJ1-2; D not resolved. The length of the CDR3 is 14 residues. In germline, CDR1 is SGHTA, CDR2 FQGNSA. V was trimmed by 7 bases and J by 2 bases, leaving 14 bases between them. CDR3 loop: CASTPANTNYGYTF. CDR3 nucleotide sequence: TGTGCCAGCACCCCGGCGAACACAAACTATGGCTACACCTTC.

The V gene is TRBV7-2, the J gene TRBJ2-3; D could derive from TRBD1 or TRBD2 (7 bases each). CDR1 and CDR2 from the germline V gene are SGHTA and FQGNSA. Trimming took 1 base from V and 0 from J, leaving 14 bases between them. This CDR3 comprises 17 residues. In DNA, the CDR3 is TGTGCCAGCAGCTTAGAGACAGGGAGGGCTAGCACAGATACGCAGTATTTT. Amino acids: CASSLETGRASTDTQYF.

This clone showed up just a few times. The chain joins TRBV28 to TRBJ1-5, with D possibly TRBD1 on 6 matching bases. This CDR3 is 15 amino acids long. Trimming pared 6 bases from V and 7 bases from J, leaving 19 bases between. Germline V gene data show CDR1 as MDHEN and CDR2 as SYDVKM. CDR3 sequence (DNA): TGTGCCAGCAGCGGGGCGACAGGCTTTAACCAGCCCCAGCATTTT. This translates into CASSGATGFNQPQHF. The full variable domain, completed using reference TRBV28 and TRBJ1-5, is DVKVTQSSRYLVKRTGEKVFLECVQDMDHENMFWYRQDPGLGLRLIYFSYDVKMKEKGDIPEGYSVSREKKERFSLILESASTNQTSMYLCASSGATGFNQPQHFGDGTRLSIL.

This clone has just a few counts. The chain joins TRBV7-2 to TRBJ2-3; D remains unclear. V dropped 4 bases and J dropped 5 bases, with 10 bases sitting between them. Per germline, CDR1 SGHTA and CDR2 FQGNSA. This CDR3 is 13 amino acids long. CDR3 nucleotide sequence: TGTGCCAGCAGCTCCATTTGGGGAGATACGCAGTATTTT. Translation: CASSSIWGDTQYF.

The chain recombines TRBV6-5 with TRBJ1-1, with 7 bases lining up with TRBD1. The CDR3 is made up of 14 amino acids. Germline V gene lookup returns CDR1 MNHEY and CDR2 SVGAGI. Germline trimming cut 1 base from V and 9 bases from J; bases unmatched to any gene: 8. The CDR3 coding sequence is TGTGCCAGCAGTTACTTCACCGAACAGGGGAAAGCTTTCTTT. Its translation: CASSYFTEQGKAFF.

This clone was counted only a few times. This chain connects TRBV4-2 to TRBJ2-1; the D call may be TRBD1 or TRBD2 (6 bases each). The CDR3 is 16 amino acids. The germline V gene has CDR1 LGHNA and CDR2 YNFKEQ. V was pared by 0 bases and J by 7 bases, with 16 bases between. The CDR3 DNA sequence: TGTGCCAGCAGCCAAGATCAGGGGAGGCGTAGAAATGAGCAGTTCTTC. Protein sequence: CASSQDQGRRRNEQFF.

The chain carries TRBV29-1 and TRBJ2-1; no reliable D call. Germline CDR1 and CDR2: SQVTM and ANQGSEA. The CDR3 is made up of 14 amino acids. V lost 8 bases and J 2 bases, leaving 16 bases between the germline ends. The CDR3 region has the DNA TGCAGCCTCCTCCCGGGCCTTGCCTACAATGAGCAGTTCTTC. Residues: CSLLPGLAYNEQFF.

In this sample, this clone turned up a few times. The chain links TRBV5-1 to TRBJ2-1, with TRBD1 identical over 8 bases. The V and J ends lost 3 bases and 8 bases, in that order; junction bases with no gene match: 16. The CDR3 is 17 residues long. Germline assignment: CDR1 SGHRS and CDR2 YFSETQ. In nucleotides, the CDR3 is TGCGCCAGCAGCTCGTTAGGAGGGACAGGCCCAACCGATGAGCAGTTCTTC. Translation: CASSSLGGTGPTDEQFF.

This clone has only a few counts. This specimen includes other DNA sequences encoding the same CDR3. V usage is TRBV5-1 and J usage is TRBJ2-3; D is unclear. The V end lost 0 bases, the J end lost 1 base, and 6 bases lay between the germline ends. Germline loops: CDR1 SGHRS, CDR2 YFSETQ. The CDR3 totals 14 residues. CDR3 sequence (DNA): TGCGCCAGCAGCTTGGCTCCAGGCACAGATACGCAGTATTTT. Its translation: CASSLAPGTDTQYF.

CDR3 DNA: TGTGCCAGCAGTTTATCACATAATAGCAATCAGCCCCAGCATTTT. Translating it yields CASSLSHNSNQPQHF. The V call is TRBV27, the J call TRBJ1-5; D gene ambiguous. V shed 0 bases and J shed 0 bases, with 6 bases lying between them. The CDR3 is 15 amino acids. CDR1 is MNHEY and CDR2 is SMNVEV in the germline V gene (reference sequence).

This clone has a handful of counts. The genes are TRBV4-1 and TRBJ2-4; no definite D call. Germline V gene sequence: CDR1 MGHRA, CDR2 YSYEKL. V was pared by 0 bases and J by 5 bases, with 17 bases between. The CDR3 loop spans 17 amino acids. This CDR3 reads CASSQDNTVGTQNIQYF. The CDR3 nucleotides are TGCGCCAGCAGCCAAGACAATACGGTGGGAACTCAAAACATTCAGTACTTC.

This clone has just a few counts. The genes are TRBV18 and TRBJ1-2; possible D gene TRBD1, 6 bases. CDR1 is KGHSH and CDR2 is LQKENI in the germline V gene. The ends were cut back, 0 bases at V and 4 bases at J, with 18 bases in the middle. This CDR3 has 17 amino acids. The CDR3 is CASSPPGVQGLGYGYTF. CDR3 in DNA: TGTGCCAGCTCACCACCTGGAGTACAGGGATTGGGCTATGGCTACACCTTC.

This clone was seen more than once but under ten times. The chain employs TRBV11-2 and TRBJ1-6; maybe TRBD1 (6 bases). The CDR3 contains 14 residues. The V end was cut by 5 bases, the J end by 3 bases, with 8 bases between. Germline V gene lookup returns CDR1 SGHAT and CDR2 FQNNGV. In nucleotides, the CDR3 is TGTGCCAGCAGCGTCAGGGGCTATAATTCACCCCTCCACTTT. The encoded protein is CASSVRGYNSPLHF.

The rearrangement links TRBV5-6 to TRBJ1-2; D may be TRBD1 (6 bases). The CDR3 is made up of 12 amino acids. Trimming took off 8 bases at V and 4 bases at J, with 12 bases between the two ends. CDR1 and CDR2 from the germline V gene are SGHDT and YYEEEE. CDR3 protein: CASTAGAYGYTF. The DNA for the CDR3 is TGTGCCAGTACGGCGGGGGCCTATGGCTACACCTTC.

A few counts support this clone. The chain links TRBV7-9 to TRBJ1-1, with D possibly being TRBD1 (6 bases). CDR1 and CDR2 from the germline V gene are SEHNR and FQNEAQ (reference sequence). The CDR3 totals 13 residues. The V end lost 7 bases, the J end lost 0 bases, and 9 bases lay between the germline ends. The CDR3 sequence: CASIRTVNTEAFF. CDR3 bases: TGTGCCAGCATTCGGACAGTGAACACTGAAGCTTTCTTT. The whole variable domain, remainder taken from reference TRBV7-9 and TRBJ1-1, is DTGVSQNPRHKITKRGQNVTFRCDPISEHNRLYWYRQTLGQGPEFLTYFQNEAQLEKSRLLSDRFSAERPKGSFSTLEIQRTEQGDSAMYLCASIRTVNTEAFFGQGTRLTVV.

J is TRBJ2-7 and V is TRBV29-1; 7 nucleotides agree with TRBD2. With 4 bases clipped from V and 7 bases from J, the junction kept 10 bases outside the gene matches. Germline V gene sequence: CDR1 SQVTM, CDR2 ANQGSEA. The CDR3 length is 13 residues. The CDR3 DNA is TGCAGCGTTGTCCGGGCCCTCGGGGGGGAGCAGTACTTC. Translation: CSVVRALGGEQYF.

This clone was seen only a few times. The rearrangement links TRBV27 to TRBJ1-6, with 8 nucleotides matching TRBD1. With V trimmed by 6 bases and J by 8 bases, 6 bases remained unmatched. Germline CDR1 reads MNHEY; CDR2 reads SMNVEV (reference sequence). The CDR3 has 14 residues. CDR3 in amino acids: CASRAGQGYSPLHF. As DNA, the CDR3 is TGTGCCAGCAGGGCTGGACAGGGTTATTCACCCCTCCACTTT.